The subject of this entry is one T cell receptor (beta chain). Data came from immunoSEQ multiplex PCR; TCRdb stores just in-frame clones and leaves some out. In the table there are fewer than 1.6 million clones, about 98.5% of which are singletons. Trimming took off 5 bases at V and 3 bases at J, with 4 bases between the two ends. Germline V CDR1 and CDR2: SGHTA, FQGNSA. The CDR3 consists of 12 residues. The sample is drawn from a study of shared clonotypes between healthy human individuals. The origin of this receptor is a young man in good health. The sequenced sample was naive CD4+ T cells sorted from blood. Subset given: CD45RA+ positively selected. This chain uses TRBV7-2 with TRBJ2-2; D is uncertain. The CDR3 bases are TGTGCCAGCAGCACCTACACCGGGGAGCTGTTTTTT. This translates into CASSTYTGELFF.